This T cell receptor beta chain came from a study of blood T cell repertoires in COVID-19. At the level of the study: Sample material is recorded as cDNA or gDNA derived from T cells, B-cell-depleted T cells, or PBMCs.

Source study methods: Amplification of reference gene primers was used by the study to estimate nucleated cell counts. The repertoire was sequenced with immunoSEQ multiplex PCR; TCRdb's copy has only in-frame clones and lacks some. That table supplies the V and J calls and clone size; D and trimming were determined from the DNA. The data hold roughly 160,000 clones, with 65% to 85% observed a single time. Per the germline V gene, CDR1 is MNHEY and CDR2 is SMNVEV (reference sequence). Trimming removed 2 bases from V and 7 bases from J; junction bases left unmatched: 9. The CDR3 loop spans 15 amino acids.

This clonotype was sampled from a woman aged 55-69 years with acute or convalescent COVID-19. Sequencing was done on a sample of peripheral blood. The chain carries TRBV27 and TRBJ1-2; 8 bases align to TRBD1. The CDR3 loop is CASSLGAGGNRGYTF. The CDR3 bases are TGTGCCAGCAGTTTAGGGGCAGGGGGCAACCGTGGCTACACCTTC.